Sequencing of this TCR beta chain was carried out in a study of regulatory T cells in long-lasting Graves disease. Researchers made TCR beta libraries by using iRepertoire HTBI primers and running Arm-PCR on CDR3 regions. Using its own MiXCR run on the multiplex PCR reads, TCRdb lists one record per CDR3 protein. This table has roughly 420,000 distinct CDR3 sequences, over 15% appearing once. This clonotype was detected ten times or more. The time point here: newly diagnosed GD, antithyroid drugs for less than 3 months. The TCR library was made from RNA extracted from PBMCs. There are 16 residues in the CDR3. Germline CDR1 and CDR2: MDHEN and SYDVKM. With V trimmed by 4 bases and J by 2 bases, 9 bases remained unmatched. These data were likewise used in another study, on T cells in Graves' hyperthyroidism and ophthalmopathy. From that paper: In simple terms, a model built on 13 V-J features told ophthalmopathy apart from stable hyperthyroidism.

The chain couples TRBV28 to TRBJ2-5; 8 bases align to TRBD2. Sequencing was performed on peripheral blood mononuclear cells (PBMCs), taken at new diagnosis, from a patient treated with antithyroid drugs. The receptor was isolated from a woman aged 18-35 years with Graves disease. CDR3 sequence (DNA): TGTGCCAGCAGTTCGGCCTGGGCGGGAGGACAAGAGACCCAGTACTTC. Translating it yields CASSSAWAGGQETQYF. The full variable domain, completed using reference TRBV28 and TRBJ2-5, is DVKVTQSSRYLVKRTGEKVFLECVQDMDHENMFWYRQDPGLGLRLIYFSYDVKMKEKGDIPEGYSVSREKKERFSLILESASTNQTSMYLCASSSAWAGGQETQYFGPGTRLLVL.